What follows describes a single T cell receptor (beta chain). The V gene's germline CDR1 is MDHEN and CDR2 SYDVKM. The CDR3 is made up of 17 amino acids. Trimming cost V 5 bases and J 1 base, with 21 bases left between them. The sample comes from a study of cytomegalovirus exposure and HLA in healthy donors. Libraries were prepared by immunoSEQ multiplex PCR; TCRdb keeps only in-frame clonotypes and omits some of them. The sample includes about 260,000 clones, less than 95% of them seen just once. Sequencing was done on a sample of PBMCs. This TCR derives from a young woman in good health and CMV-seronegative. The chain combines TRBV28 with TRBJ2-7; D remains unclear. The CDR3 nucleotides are TGTGCCAGCAGTCGTAACGGGCTAGGCACCCTTTCCTACGAGCAGTACTTC. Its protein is CASSRNGLGTLSYEQYF.